A selection of T cell receptor beta chains follows, all from one sample in a study of blood T cell repertoires in COVID-19. Method: immunoSEQ multiplex PCR; TCRdb's copy keeps in-frame clones and lacks some. The table records 230,000 or so clones, roughly 90% of them present only once. The sample taken for sequencing was PBMCs or T cells enriched from blood (not recorded which). Every receptor here comes from a woman between 25 and 40 years old who had recovered from COVID-19. Both conserved end residues are part of each CDR3. A D gene is named only where the DNA matches it firmly. Where a row states a size, it is once, few, many or the class of an expanded clone; other rows omit it.

>TRBJ2-1|TRBV3-1/TRBV3-2|14|NA|NA
CASSQDSVATEQFF
TGTGCCAGCAGCCAAGACTCGGTAGCGACTGAGCAGTTCTTC
>TRBJ2-3|TRBV5-4|16|TRBD2|NA
CASSPLAGGGTDTQYF
TGTGCCAGCAGCCCCCTAGCGGGGGGCGGCACAGATACGCAGTATTTT
>TRBJ2-2|TRBV19|13|TRBD1|NA
CASSTGVAGELFF
TGTGCCAGTTCGACAGGGGTGGCCGGGGAGCTGTTTTTT
>TRBJ1-6|TRBV27|14|NA|NA
CASRSTVYNSPLHF
TGTGCCAGCAGGTCGACAGTTTATAATTCACCCCTCCACTTT
>TRBJ2-3|TRBV5-8|16|NA|NA
CASSYYIRGGTDTQYF
TGTGCCAGCAGCTATTATATCCGGGGAGGTACAGATACGCAGTATTTT
>TRBJ2-3|TRBV3-1/TRBV3-2|14|TRBD2|NA
CAGSPGLAGDTQYF
TGTGCCGGCAGCCCTGGACTAGCGGGAGATACGCAGTATTTT
>TRBJ1-5|TRBV4-2|15|TRBD1|NA
CASSQDRGRRQPQHF
TGTGCCAGCAGCCAAGACAGGGGGCGCCGGCAGCCCCAGCATTTT
>TRBJ2-1|TRBV4-3|16|TRBD2|NA
CASSQDLGPGGGEQFF
TGCGCCAGCAGCCAAGATTTGGGCCCGGGGGGGGGTGAGCAGTTCTTC
>TRBJ2-1|TRBV5-4|18|TRBD2|NA
CASSLGLAGATILNEQFF
TGTGCCAGCAGCTTAGGCCTAGCGGGGGCCACTATTTTGAATGAGCAGTTCTTC
>TRBJ1-5|TRBV6-5|15|NA|NA
CASRDTSYSNQPQHF
TGTGCCAGCAGGGACACGTCCTATAGCAATCAGCCCCAGCATTTT
>TRBJ2-1|TRBV11-2|15|TRBD2|NA
CASSFRTSGGNEQFF
TGTGCCAGCAGCTTTAGGACTAGCGGGGGTAATGAGCAGTTCTTC
>TRBJ1-1|TRBV6-4|14|NA|NA
CASSFKGVYTEAFF
TGTGCCAGCAGTTTCAAGGGGGTATATACTGAAGCTTTCTTT
>TRBJ1-5|TRBV19|15|TRBD1|NA
CASNRGTEEAQPQHF
TGTGCCAGTAACCGAGGGACAGAGGAAGCCCAGCCCCAGCATTTT
>TRBJ1-5|TRBV28|14|NA|NA
CASSLGGRNQPQHF
TGTGCCAGCAGTTTAGGGGGCAGGAATCAGCCCCAGCATTTT
>TRBJ1-6|TRBV19|17|NA|NA
CASSRTGTPAPNSPLHF
TGTGCCAGTAGTAGAACCGGGACACCAGCCCCAAATTCACCCCTCCACTTT
>TRBJ2-5|TRBV2|13|NA|NA
CASSWGGEETQYF
TGTGCCAGCAGTTGGGGGGGCGAAGAGACCCAGTACTTC
>TRBJ2-3|TRBV7-8|16|NA|few
CASSLAVQFLGDTQYF
TGTGCCAGCAGCTTAGCGGTACAGTTCCTGGGAGATACGCAGTATTTT
>TRBJ1-2|TRBV14|15|TRBD1|once
CASSPHRGGYYGYTF
TGTGCCAGCAGCCCTCACAGGGGGGGATACTATGGCTACACCTTC
>TRBJ1-3|TRBV11-2|12|NA|NA
CASSLGPNTIYF
TGTGCCAGCAGCTTAGGGCCCAACACCATATATTTT
>TRBJ2-5|TRBV25-1|14|NA|few
CASSEGAGRETQYF
TGTGCCAGCAGTGAAGGGGCAGGTAGAGAGACCCAGTACTTC
>TRBJ2-1|TRBV9|16|NA|once
CASSVKIGGLEDEQFF
TGTGCCAGCAGCGTCAAGATAGGAGGATTGGAGGATGAGCAGTTCTTC
>TRBJ2-3|TRBV4-3|14|NA|NA
CASSQRLFTDTQYF
TGCGCCAGCAGCCAGCGACTTTTCACAGATACGCAGTATTTT
>TRBJ2-1|TRBV5-6|15|TRBD2|NA
CASSFPSLAGGPGFF
TGTGCCAGCAGCTTTCCGAGCCTAGCGGGGGGGCCTGGGTTCTTC
>TRBJ2-2|TRBV18|14|TRBD1|NA
CASSADRGPGELFF
TGTGCCAGCTCAGCAGACAGGGGCCCCGGGGAGCTGTTTTTT
>TRBJ1-1|TRBV2|11|NA|NA
CASGRGTEAFF
TGTGCCAGCGGTAGGGGCACTGAAGCTTTCTTT
>TRBJ2-2|TRBV9|13|TRBD1|NA
CASSVGDRGELFF
TGTGCCAGCAGCGTAGGGGACAGGGGGGAGCTGTTTTTT